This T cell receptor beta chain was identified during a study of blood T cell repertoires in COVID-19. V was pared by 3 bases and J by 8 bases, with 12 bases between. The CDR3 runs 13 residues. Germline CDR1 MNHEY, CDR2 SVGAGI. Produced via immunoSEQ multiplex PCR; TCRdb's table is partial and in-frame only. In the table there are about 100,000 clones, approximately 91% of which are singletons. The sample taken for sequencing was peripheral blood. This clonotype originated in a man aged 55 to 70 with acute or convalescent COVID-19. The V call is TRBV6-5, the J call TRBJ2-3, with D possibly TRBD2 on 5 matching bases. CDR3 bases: TGTGCCAGCAGTTATTCTAGAGGGAGTACGCAGTATTTT. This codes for CASSYSRGSTQYF.